The 7 T cell receptor beta chains given below trace back to one sample, sequenced in a study of CXCR3-negative and CXCR3-positive naive CD8 T cells. The method, 5' RACE with UMI labels, was used to prepare the TRB cDNA libraries. Each CDR3 protein gets one entry in TCRdb, which reprocessed the 5' RACE reads and gives no DNA. The sample table sets out thousands of distinct CDR3 sequences. Sequencing was carried out using naive CXCR3- CD8+ T cells from blood. Subset described: CD45RO-CCR7+CD27+CD95- naive CD8+ T cells lacking CXCR3 (TNR3-). These receptors all come from a human donor in good health. Some clones in this sample may be carry-over from other donors' samples.

Considering frequency, this clonotype is medium-sized (0.01 to 0.1%). This sequence joins TRBV20-1 and TRBJ2-7; TCRdb names TRBD1, which stays unverified in the absence of DNA. This CDR3 region has 13 residues. CDR1 is DFQATT, CDR2 SNEGSKA, per germline (reference sequence). CDR3: CSAPGQGEVEQYF.

This chain connects TRBV20-1 to TRBJ2-3. The CDR3 is 13 residues long. From germline, CDR1 is DFQATT and CDR2 SNEGSKA (reference sequence). This CDR3 reads CSASRAEADTQYF.

This clonotype is medium-sized by frequency. The chain carries TRBV7-8 and TRBJ1-4. The CDR3 runs to 12 residues. Per the germline V gene, CDR1 is SGHVS and CDR2 is FQNEAQ. This CDR3 reads CASSPGGEKLFF.

This clonotype is classed as medium-sized by frequency. The V gene is TRBV11-2, the J gene TRBJ2-7; TCRdb's D gene call, TRBD2, goes unchecked for lack of DNA. The CDR3 runs to 20 residues. Germline V CDR1 and CDR2: SGHAT, FQNNGV. This chain's CDR3 is CASSLDRSGLAGDWTYEQYF.

CDR3 region: CASSQGLAEISYEQYF. The V gene is TRBV4-1, the J gene TRBJ2-7; absent DNA, TCRdb's TRBD2 call cannot be checked. This CDR3 region has 16 residues. Germline V gene data show CDR1 as MGHRA and CDR2 as YSYEKL.

The genes are TRBV29-1 and TRBJ2-1. The CDR3 spans 11 residues. Germline loops: CDR1 SQVTM, CDR2 ANQGSEA. The CDR3 region is CSVAHTNEQFF.

CDR3 residues: CASSYQAYEQYF. The chain combines TRBV5-6 with TRBJ2-7. CDR1 is SGHDT, CDR2 YYEEEE, per germline. The CDR3 spans 12 residues.